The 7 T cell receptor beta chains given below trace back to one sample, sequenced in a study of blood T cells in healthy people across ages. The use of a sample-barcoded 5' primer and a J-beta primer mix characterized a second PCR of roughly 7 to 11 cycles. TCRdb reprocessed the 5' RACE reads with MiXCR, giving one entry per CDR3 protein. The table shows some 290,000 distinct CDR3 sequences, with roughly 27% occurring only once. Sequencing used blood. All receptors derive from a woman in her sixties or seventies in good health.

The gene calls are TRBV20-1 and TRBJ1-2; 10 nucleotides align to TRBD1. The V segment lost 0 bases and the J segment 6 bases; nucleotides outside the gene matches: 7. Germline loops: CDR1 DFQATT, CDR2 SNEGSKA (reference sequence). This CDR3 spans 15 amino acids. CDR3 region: CSAREWGQGRDGYTF. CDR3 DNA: TGCAGTGCTAGAGAGTGGGGACAGGGGCGCGATGGCTACACCTTC.

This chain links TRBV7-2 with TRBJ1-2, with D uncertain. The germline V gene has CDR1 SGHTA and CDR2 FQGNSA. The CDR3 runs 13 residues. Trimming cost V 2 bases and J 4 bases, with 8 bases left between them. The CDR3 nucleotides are TGTGCCAGCAGCTTACAGGCGACCTATGGCTACACCTTC. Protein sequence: CASSLQATYGYTF. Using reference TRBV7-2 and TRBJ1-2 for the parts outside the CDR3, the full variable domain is GAGVSQSPSNKVTEKGKDVELRCDPISGHTALYWYRQSLGQGLEFLIYFQGNSAPDKSGLPSDRFSAERTGGSVSTLTIQRTQQEDSAVYLCASSLQATYGYTFGSGTRLTVV.

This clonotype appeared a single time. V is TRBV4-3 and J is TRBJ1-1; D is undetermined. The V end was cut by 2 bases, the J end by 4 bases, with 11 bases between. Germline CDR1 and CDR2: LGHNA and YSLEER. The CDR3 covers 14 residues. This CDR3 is CASSQRRFGTEAFF. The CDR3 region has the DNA TGCGCCAGCAGCCAAAGACGGTTTGGCACTGAAGCTTTCTTT.

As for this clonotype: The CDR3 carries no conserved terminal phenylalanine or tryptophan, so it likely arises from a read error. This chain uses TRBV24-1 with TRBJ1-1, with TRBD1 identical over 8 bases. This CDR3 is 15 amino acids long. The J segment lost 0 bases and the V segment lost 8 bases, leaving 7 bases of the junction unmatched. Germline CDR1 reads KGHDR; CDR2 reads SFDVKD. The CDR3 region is CATTGTGGMNTEAFS. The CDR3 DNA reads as TGTGCCACCACCGGAACAGGGGGAATGAACACTGAAGCTTTCTCT.

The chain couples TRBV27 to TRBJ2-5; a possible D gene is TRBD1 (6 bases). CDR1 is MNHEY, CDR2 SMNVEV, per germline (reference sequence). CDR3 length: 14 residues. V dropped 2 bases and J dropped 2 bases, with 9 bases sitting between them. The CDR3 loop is CASSLIGQQETQYF. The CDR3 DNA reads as TGTGCCAGCAGTTTAATCGGACAGCAAGAGACCCAGTACTTC.

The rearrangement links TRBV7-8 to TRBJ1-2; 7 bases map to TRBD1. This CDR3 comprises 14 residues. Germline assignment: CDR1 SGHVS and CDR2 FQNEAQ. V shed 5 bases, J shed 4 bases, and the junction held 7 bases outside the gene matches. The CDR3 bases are TGTGCCAGCAGCGTATCGACAGGGTTCTATGGCTACACCTTC. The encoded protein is CASSVSTGFYGYTF.

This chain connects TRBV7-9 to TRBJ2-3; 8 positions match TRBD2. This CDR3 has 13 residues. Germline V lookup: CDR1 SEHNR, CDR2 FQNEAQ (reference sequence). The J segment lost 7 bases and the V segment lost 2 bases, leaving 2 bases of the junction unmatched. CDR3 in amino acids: CASSLNSGNTQYF. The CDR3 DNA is TGTGCCAGCAGCTTAAATAGCGGGAATACGCAGTATTTT. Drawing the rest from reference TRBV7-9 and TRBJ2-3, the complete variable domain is DTGVSQNPRHKITKRGQNVTFRCDPISEHNRLYWYRQTLGQGPEFLTYFQNEAQLEKSRLLSDRFSAERPKGSFSTLEIQRTEQGDSAMYLCASSLNSGNTQYFGPGTRLTVL.